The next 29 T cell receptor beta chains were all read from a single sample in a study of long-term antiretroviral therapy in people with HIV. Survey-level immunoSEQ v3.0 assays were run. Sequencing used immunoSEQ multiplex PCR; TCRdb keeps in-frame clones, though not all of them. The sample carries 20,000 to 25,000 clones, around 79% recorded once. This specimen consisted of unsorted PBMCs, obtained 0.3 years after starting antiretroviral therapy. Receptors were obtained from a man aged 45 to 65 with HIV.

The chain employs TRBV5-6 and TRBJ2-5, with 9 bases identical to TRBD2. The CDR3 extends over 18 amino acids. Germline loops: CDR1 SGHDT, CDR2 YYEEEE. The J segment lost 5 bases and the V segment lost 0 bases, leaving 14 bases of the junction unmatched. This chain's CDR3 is CASSLVAWREGARETQYF. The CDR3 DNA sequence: TGTGCCAGCAGCTTGGTGGCGTGGCGGGAGGGAGCCCGTGAGACCCAGTACTTC.

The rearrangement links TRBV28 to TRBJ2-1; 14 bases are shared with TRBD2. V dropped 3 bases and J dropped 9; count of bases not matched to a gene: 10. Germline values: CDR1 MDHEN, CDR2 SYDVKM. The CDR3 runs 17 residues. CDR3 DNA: TGTGCCAGCAGTTTGGCAGGACTAGCGGGGGGCTACGGTGAGCAGTTCTTC. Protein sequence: CASSLAGLAGGYGEQFF.

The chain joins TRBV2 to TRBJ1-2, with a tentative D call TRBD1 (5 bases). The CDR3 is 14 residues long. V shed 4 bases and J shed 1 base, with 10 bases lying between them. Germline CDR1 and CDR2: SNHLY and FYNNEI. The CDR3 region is CASSGAGYNYGYTF. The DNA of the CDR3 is TGTGCCAGCAGTGGGGCAGGGTATAACTATGGCTACACCTTC.

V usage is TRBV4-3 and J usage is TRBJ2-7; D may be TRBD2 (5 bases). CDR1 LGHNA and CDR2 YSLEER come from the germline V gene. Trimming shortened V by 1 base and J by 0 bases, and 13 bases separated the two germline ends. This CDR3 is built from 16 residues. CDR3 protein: CASSQAFGIPSYEQYF. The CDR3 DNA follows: TGCGCCAGCAGCCAAGCGTTCGGGATCCCCTCCTACGAGCAGTACTTC.

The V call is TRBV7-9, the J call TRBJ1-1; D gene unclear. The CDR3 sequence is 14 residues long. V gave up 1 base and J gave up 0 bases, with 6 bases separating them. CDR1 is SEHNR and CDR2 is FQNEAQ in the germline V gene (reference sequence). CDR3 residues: CASSLGVLNTEAFF. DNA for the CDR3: TGTGCCAGCAGCTTAGGGGTCCTGAACACTGAAGCTTTCTTT.

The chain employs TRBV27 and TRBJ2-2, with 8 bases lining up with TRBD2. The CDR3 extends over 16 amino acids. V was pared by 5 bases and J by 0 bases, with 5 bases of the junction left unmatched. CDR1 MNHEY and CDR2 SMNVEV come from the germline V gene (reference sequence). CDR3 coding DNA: TGTGCCAGCAGTACTGTAGCGGGGCCGAACACCGGGGAGCTGTTTTTT. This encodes CASSTVAGPNTGELFF.

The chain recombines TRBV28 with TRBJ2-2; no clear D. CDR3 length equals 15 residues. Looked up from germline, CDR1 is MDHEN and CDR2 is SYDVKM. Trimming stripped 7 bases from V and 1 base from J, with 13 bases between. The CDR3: CASTPVEQNTGELFF. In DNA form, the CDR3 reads TGTGCCAGCACCCCAGTCGAACAGAACACCGGGGAGCTGTTTTTT. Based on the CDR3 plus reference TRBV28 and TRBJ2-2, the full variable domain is DVKVTQSSRYLVKRTGEKVFLECVQDMDHENMFWYRQDPGLGLRLIYFSYDVKMKEKGDIPEGYSVSREKKERFSLILESASTNQTSMYLCASTPVEQNTGELFFGEGSRLTVL.

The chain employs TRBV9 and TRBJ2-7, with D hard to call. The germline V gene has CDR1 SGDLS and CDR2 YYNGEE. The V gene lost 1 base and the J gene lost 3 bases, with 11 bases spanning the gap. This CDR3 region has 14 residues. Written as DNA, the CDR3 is TGTGCCAGCAGCGTAAGTGCTCAGATCTACGAGCAGTACTTC. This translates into CASSVSAQIYEQYF.

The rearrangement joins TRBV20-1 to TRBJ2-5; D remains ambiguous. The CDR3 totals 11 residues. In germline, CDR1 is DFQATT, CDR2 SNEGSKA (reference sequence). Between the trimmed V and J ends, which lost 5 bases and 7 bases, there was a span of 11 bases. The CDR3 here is CSARLTVTQYF. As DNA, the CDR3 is TGCAGTGCTCGATTAACTGTGACCCAGTACTTC.

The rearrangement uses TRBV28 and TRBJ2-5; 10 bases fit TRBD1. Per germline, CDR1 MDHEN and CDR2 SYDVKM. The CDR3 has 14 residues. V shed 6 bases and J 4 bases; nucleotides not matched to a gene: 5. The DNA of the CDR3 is TGTGCCAGCAGCCCGGGACAGGGGAGAGAGACCCAGTACTTC. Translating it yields CASSPGQGRETQYF.

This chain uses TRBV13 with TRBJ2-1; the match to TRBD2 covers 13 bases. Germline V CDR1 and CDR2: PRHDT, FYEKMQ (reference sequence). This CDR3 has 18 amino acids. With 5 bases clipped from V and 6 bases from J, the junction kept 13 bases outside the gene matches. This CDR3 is CASSSRQGRTSGSNEQFF. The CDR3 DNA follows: TGTGCCAGCAGCAGCCGCCAGGGTAGGACTAGCGGGAGCAATGAGCAGTTCTTC.

In DNA form, the CDR3 reads TGTGCCAGTAGTACCAACAGGGGGAAGGGCTACACCTTC. It encodes CASSTNRGKGYTF. V usage is TRBV19 and J usage is TRBJ1-2; 8 bases fit TRBD1. CDR1 is LNHDA, CDR2 SQIVND, per germline (reference sequence). This CDR3 region has 13 residues. V gave up 4 bases and J gave up 8 bases; unmatched junction bases: 6.

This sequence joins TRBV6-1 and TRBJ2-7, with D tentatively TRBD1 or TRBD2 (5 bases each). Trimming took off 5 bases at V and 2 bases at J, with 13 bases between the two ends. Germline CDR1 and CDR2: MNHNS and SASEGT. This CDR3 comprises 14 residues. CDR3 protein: CASSSREQAYEQYF. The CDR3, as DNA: TGTGCCAGCAGTAGTCGGGAACAGGCCTACGAGCAGTACTTC.

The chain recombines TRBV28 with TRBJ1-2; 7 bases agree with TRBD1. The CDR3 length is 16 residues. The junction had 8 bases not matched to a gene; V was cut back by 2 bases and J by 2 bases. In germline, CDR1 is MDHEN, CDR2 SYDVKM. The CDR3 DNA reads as TGTGCCAGCAGTTTAGTGACAGGGCGCTCAAACTATGGCTACACCTTC. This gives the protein CASSLVTGRSNYGYTF.

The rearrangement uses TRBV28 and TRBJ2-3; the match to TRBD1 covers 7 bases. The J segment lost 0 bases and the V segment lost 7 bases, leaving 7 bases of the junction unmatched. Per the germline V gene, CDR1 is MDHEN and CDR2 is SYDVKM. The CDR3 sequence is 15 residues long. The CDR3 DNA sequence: TGTGCCAGCATTGAGGGGACAGTTAGCACAGATACGCAGTATTTT. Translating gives CASIEGTVSTDTQYF.

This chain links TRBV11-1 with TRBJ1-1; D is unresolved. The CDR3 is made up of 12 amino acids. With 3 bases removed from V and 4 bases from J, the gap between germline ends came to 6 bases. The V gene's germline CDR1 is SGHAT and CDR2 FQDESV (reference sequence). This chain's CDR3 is CASSFVGTEAFF. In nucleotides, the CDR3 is TGTGCCAGCAGCTTCGTCGGCACTGAAGCTTTCTTT.

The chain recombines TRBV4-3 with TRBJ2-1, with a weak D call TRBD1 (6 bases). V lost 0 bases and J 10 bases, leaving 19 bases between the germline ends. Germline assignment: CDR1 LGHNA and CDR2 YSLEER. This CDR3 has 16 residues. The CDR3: CASSQDTLNPGQEQFF. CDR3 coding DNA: TGCGCCAGCAGCCAAGATACCCTAAATCCGGGACAAGAGCAGTTCTTC.

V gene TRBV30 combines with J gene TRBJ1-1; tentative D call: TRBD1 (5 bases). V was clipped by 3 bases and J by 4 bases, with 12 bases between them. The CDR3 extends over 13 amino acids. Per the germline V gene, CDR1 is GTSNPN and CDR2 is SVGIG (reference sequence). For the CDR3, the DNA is TGTGCCTGGAGCCGGCAGGGTGGCACTGAAGCTTTCTTT. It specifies CAWSRQGGTEAFF.

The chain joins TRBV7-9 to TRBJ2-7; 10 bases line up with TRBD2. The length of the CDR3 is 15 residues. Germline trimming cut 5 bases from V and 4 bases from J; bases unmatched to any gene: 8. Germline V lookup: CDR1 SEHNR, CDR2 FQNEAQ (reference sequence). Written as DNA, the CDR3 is TGTGCCAGCAGCACCTCGCTAGCGGGAGTTTACGAGCAGTACTTC. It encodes CASSTSLAGVYEQYF.

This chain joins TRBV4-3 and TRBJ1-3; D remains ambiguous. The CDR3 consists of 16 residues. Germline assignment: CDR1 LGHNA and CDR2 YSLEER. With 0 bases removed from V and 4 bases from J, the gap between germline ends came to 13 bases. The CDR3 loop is CASSQDPGVGGNTIYF. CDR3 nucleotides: TGCGCCAGCAGCCAAGATCCCGGGGTAGGAGGAAACACCATATATTTT.

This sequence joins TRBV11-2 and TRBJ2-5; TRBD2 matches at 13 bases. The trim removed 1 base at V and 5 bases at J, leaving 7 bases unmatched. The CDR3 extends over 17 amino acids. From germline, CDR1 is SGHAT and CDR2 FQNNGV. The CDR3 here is CASSLGLAGGLAETQYF. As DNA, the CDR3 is TGTGCCAGCAGCTTAGGACTAGCGGGGGGTCTGGCGGAGACCCAGTACTTC.

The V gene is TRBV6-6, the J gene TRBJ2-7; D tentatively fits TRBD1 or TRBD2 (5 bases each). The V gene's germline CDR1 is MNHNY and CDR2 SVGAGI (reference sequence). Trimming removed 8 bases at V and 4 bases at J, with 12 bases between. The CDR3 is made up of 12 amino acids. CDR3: CASETGGYEQYF. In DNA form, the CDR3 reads TGTGCCAGCGAGACTGGGGGATACGAGCAGTACTTC.

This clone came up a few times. The chain's CDR3 is CASSLPGTNYGYTF. The CDR3 coding sequence is TGTGCCAGCAGCTTACCCGGAACCAACTATGGCTACACCTTC. The chain uses TRBV7-2 and TRBJ1-2; D is undetermined. The CDR3 is 14 residues long. CDR1 is SGHTA and CDR2 is FQGNSA in the germline V gene. Trimming cost V 2 bases and J 2 bases, with 9 bases left between them.

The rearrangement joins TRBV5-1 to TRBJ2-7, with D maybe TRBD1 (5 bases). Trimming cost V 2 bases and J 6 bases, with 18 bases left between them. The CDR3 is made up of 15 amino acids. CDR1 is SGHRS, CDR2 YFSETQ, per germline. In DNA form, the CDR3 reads TGCGCCAGCAGCTTCGACAGTCCCCTCTATTCCGAGCAGTACTTC. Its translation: CASSFDSPLYSEQYF.

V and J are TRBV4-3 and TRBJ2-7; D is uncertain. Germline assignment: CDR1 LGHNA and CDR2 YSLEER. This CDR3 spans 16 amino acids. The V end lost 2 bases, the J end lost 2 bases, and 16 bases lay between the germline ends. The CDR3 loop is CASSQRYPDGAYEQYF. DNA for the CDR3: TGCGCCAGCAGCCAACGGTACCCCGACGGAGCCTACGAGCAGTACTTC.

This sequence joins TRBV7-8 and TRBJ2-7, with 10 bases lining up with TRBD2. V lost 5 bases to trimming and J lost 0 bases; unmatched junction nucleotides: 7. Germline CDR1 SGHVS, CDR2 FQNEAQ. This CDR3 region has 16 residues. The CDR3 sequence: CASSQYGLADSYEQYF. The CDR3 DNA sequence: TGTGCCAGCAGCCAATATGGACTAGCGGACTCCTACGAGCAGTACTTC.

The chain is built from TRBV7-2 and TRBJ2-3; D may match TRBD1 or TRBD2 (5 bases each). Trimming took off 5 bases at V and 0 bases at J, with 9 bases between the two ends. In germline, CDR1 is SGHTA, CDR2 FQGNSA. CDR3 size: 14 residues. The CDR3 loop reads CASSLGDSTDTQYF. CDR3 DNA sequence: TGTGCCAGCAGCCTAGGGGACAGCACAGATACGCAGTATTTT.

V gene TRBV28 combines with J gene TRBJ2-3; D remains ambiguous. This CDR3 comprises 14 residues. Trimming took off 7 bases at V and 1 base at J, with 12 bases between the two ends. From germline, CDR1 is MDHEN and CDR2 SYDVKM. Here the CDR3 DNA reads TGTGCCAGCACCGAATTAGCCCGCACAGATACGCAGTATTTT. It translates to CASTELARTDTQYF. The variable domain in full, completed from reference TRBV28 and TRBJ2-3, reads DVKVTQSSRYLVKRTGEKVFLECVQDMDHENMFWYRQDPGLGLRLIYFSYDVKMKEKGDIPEGYSVSREKKERFSLILESASTNQTSMYLCASTELARTDTQYFGPGTRLTVL.

The CDR3 sequence is CAISERLGEEQYF. For the CDR3, the DNA is TGTGCCATCAGTGAGCGCCTGGGAGAAGAGCAGTACTTC. This chain links TRBV10-3 with TRBJ2-7; perhaps TRBD2 as D (5 bases). The CDR3 loop spans 13 amino acids. Between the trimmed V and J ends, which lost 2 bases and 7 bases, there was a span of 12 bases. Per the germline V gene, CDR1 is ENHRY and CDR2 is SYGVKD.